This T cell receptor (beta chain) is from a study of T cells in Graves' hyperthyroidism and ophthalmopathy. Study summary: Peripheral blood was taken when the disease was first diagnosed, before any treatment began.

The CDR3 loop spans 14 amino acids. Trimming took off 1 base at V and 1 base at J, with 8 bases between the two ends. CDR1 and CDR2 from the germline V gene are SGHKS and YYEKEE (reference sequence). Using RNA transcripts as the source, TCR beta CDR3 regions were amplified. HTBI primers were employed in a first-round RT-PCR of the TCR CDR3. In TCRdb, the multiplex PCR reads were re-called with MiXCR into one record per CDR3 protein. The sample includes approximately 600,000 distinct CDR3 sequences, roughly 20% of them seen just once. The PBMCs studied were ones that came from 10 ml fresh peripheral blood.

The chain uses TRBV5-5 and TRBJ1-1; a possible D gene is TRBD1 (5 bases). This receptor was identified in a man aged 25-45 years with Graves' ophthalmopathy. The source material was blood. CDR3 in DNA: TGTGCCAGCAGCTTGTGGGGCAGGAACACTGAAGCTTTCTTT. Its translation: CASSLWGRNTEAFF.